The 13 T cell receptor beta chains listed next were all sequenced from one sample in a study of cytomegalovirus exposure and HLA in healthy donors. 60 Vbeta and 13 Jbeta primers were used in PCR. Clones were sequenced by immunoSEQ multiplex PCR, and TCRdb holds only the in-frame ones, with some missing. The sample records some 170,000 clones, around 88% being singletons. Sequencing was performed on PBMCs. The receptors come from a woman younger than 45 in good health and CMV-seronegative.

This CDR3 is CASSLRTDISYNEQFF. The DNA of the CDR3 is TGTGCCAGTAGTCTCCGGACTGACATCTCCTACAATGAGCAGTTCTTC. The chain combines TRBV19 with TRBJ2-1; possibly TRBD2 for D (5 bases). The germline V gene encodes CDR1 LNHDA and CDR2 SQIVND (reference sequence). V was clipped by 5 bases and J by 0 bases, with 14 bases between them. The CDR3 spans 16 residues.

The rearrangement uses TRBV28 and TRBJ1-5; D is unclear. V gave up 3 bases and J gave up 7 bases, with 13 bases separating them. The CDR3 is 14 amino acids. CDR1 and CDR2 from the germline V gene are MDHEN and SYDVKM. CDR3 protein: CASSFVAGGQPQHF. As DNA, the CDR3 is TGTGCCAGCAGTTTTGTTGCGGGAGGCCAGCCCCAGCATTTT.

CDR3 amino acids: CASSLSPSKPRLKAGVPPYNEQFF. The CDR3 DNA follows: TGTGCCAGCAGTTTATCCCCCTCGAAGCCCCGACTAAAAGCGGGAGTGCCCCCCTACAATGAGCAGTTCTTC. This chain links TRBV28 with TRBJ2-1, with 8 bases lining up with TRBD2. Germline CDR1 and CDR2: MDHEN and SYDVKM. This CDR3 has 24 amino acids. With 1 base clipped from V and 2 bases from J, the junction kept 28 bases outside the gene matches.

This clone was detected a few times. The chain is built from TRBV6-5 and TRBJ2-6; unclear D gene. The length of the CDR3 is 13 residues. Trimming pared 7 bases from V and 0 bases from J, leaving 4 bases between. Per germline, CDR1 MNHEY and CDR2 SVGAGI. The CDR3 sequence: CASTLSGANVLTF. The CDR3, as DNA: TGTGCCAGCACCCTCTCTGGGGCCAACGTCCTGACTTTC.

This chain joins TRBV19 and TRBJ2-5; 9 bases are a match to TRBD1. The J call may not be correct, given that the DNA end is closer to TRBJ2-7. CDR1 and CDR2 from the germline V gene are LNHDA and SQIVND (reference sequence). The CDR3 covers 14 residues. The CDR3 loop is CASRGQGSSYEQYF. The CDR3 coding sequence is TGTGCCAGTAGGGGACAGGGCAGCTCCTACGAGCAGTACTTC.

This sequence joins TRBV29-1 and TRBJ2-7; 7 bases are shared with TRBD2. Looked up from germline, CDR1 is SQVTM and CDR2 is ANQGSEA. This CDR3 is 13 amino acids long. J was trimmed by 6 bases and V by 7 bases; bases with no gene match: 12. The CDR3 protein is CSAWTRALGEQYF. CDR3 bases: TGCAGCGCCTGGACTAGGGCCCTTGGCGAGCAGTACTTC.

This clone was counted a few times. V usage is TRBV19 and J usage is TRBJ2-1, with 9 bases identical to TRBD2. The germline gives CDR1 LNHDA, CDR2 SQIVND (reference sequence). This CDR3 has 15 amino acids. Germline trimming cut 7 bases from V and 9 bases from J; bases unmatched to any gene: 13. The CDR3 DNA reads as TGTGCCAGTATTCGTGTGGCGGGAGGGCCGGGTGAGCAGTTCTTC. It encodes CASIRVAGGPGEQFF. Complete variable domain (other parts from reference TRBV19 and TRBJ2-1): DGGITQSPKYLFRKEGQNVTLSCEQNLNHDAMYWYRQDPGQGLRLIYYSQIVNDFQKGDIAEGYSVSREKKESFPLTVTSAQKNPTAFYLCASIRVAGGPGEQFFGPGTRLTVL.

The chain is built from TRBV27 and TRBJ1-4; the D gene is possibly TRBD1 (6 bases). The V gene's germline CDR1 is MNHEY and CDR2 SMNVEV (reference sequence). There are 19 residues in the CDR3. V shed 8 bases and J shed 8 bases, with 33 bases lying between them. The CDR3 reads CASGIVLGRGELYREKLFF. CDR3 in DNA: TGTGCCAGCGGGATTGTATTAGGCAGGGGAGAATTGTACCGGGAAAAACTGTTTTTT.

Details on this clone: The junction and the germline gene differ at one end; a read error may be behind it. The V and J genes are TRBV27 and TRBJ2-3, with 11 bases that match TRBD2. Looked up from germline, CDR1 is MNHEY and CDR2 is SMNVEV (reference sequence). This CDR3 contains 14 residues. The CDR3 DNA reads TGTGCCAGCAGTCCGCACATTATAGCGGGAGGGTATCATTTT. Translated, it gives CASSPHIIAGGYHF.

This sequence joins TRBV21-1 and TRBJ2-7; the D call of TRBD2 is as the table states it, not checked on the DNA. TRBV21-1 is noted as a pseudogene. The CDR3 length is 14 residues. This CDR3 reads CASSIPGGPYEQYF. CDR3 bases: TGTGCCAGCAGCATACCGGGGGGGCCCTACGAGCAGTACTTC.

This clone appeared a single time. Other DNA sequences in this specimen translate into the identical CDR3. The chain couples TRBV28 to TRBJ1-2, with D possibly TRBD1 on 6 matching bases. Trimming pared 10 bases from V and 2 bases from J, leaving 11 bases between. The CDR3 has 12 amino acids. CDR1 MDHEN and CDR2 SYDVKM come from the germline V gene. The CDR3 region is CAIPQGNYGYTF. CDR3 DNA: TGTGCCATTCCTCAGGGGAACTATGGCTACACCTTC.

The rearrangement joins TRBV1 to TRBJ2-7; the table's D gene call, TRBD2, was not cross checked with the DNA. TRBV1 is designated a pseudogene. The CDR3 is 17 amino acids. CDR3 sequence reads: CTSSPPNLARFSYEQYF. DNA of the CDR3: TGCACCAGCAGCCCACCCAATCTAGCCAGGTTCTCCTACGAGCAGTACTTC.

The CDR3 protein is CASSVREGTEAFF. The CDR3 bases are TGTGCCAGCAGTGTTCGGGAGGGCACTGAAGCTTTCTTT. J is TRBJ1-1 and V is TRBV2; D gene ambiguous. V was clipped by 4 bases and J by 4 bases, with 10 bases between them. Germline V CDR1 and CDR2: SNHLY, FYNNEI. The CDR3 runs to 13 residues. Combining the CDR3 with reference TRBV2 and TRBJ1-1 gives the whole variable domain EPEVTQTPSHQVTQMGQEVILRCVPISNHLYFYWYRQILGQKVEFLVSFYNNEISEKSEIFDDQFSVERPDGSNFTLKIRSTKLEDSAMYFCASSVREGTEAFFGQGTRLTVV.